This is a list of T cell receptor beta chains from one sample in a study of blood T cell repertoires in COVID-19. Produced via immunoSEQ multiplex PCR; TCRdb's table is partial and in-frame only. Counted here are 200,000 to 250,000 clones, approximately 81% occurring once; the ten biggest clones make up approximately 9%. The sample taken for sequencing was PBMCs or T cells enriched from blood (not recorded which). These receptors all come from a woman aged 45-59 years with acute COVID-19. The CDR3 runs from the conserved cysteine through the conserved F or W. A D gene is named only where the DNA matches it firmly. Clone size is stated in some rows and not others, as once, few, many or a class when expanded.

len	d_gene	v_gene	abundance	j_gene	CDR3aa	CDR3nt
13	.	TRBV30	.	TRBJ1-1	CAWSQQGYTEAFF	TGTGCCTGGAGTCAACAGGGTTACACTGAAGCTTTCTTT
14	TRBD1	TRBV2	.	TRBJ2-7	CASSGGRGPYEQYF	TGTGCCAGCAGTGGCGGCAGGGGGCCGTACGAGCAGTACTTC
16	.	TRBV28	.	TRBJ1-2	CASSSVRLAANYGYTF	TGTGCCAGCAGTTCTGTACGTCTGGCCGCTAACTATGGCTACACCTTC
14	.	TRBV27	.	TRBJ2-7	CASSGGGSSYEQYF	TGTGCCAGCAGTGGAGGGGGCAGCTCCTACGAGCAGTACTTC
16	TRBD2	TRBV5-1	few	TRBJ2-7	CASSLGGTSGFNEQYF	TGCGCCAGCAGCTTGGGAGGGACTAGCGGGTTCAACGAGCAGTACTTC
15	TRBD1	TRBV5-5	.	TRBJ2-7	CASSLTGGGSYEQYF	TGTGCCAGCAGCTTGACAGGGGGCGGCTCCTACGAGCAGTACTTC
14	.	TRBV28	few	TRBJ1-3	CASSFSGTGNTIYF	TGTGCCAGCAGTTTCTCGGGGACTGGAAACACCATATATTTT
15	.	TRBV7-2	.	TRBJ2-2	CASSLVGMATGELFF	TGTGCCAGCAGCTTAGTTGGTATGGCTACCGGGGAGCTGTTTTTT
14	.	TRBV2	.	TRBJ2-1	CASRARSSYNEQFF	TGTGCCAGCAGGGCCAGAAGCTCCTACAATGAGCAGTTCTTC
14	.	TRBV2	.	TRBJ1-1	CASTSLQMNTEAFF	TGTGCCAGCACTTCCTTACAGATGAACACTGAAGCTTTCTTT
15	.	TRBV2	.	TRBJ2-7	CASSESHRAVHEQYF	TGTGCCAGCAGTGAATCACACAGGGCTGTCCACGAGCAGTACTTC
14	TRBD1	TRBV25-1	.	TRBJ2-1	CASVSGTGGYEQFF	TGTGCCAGCGTTTCCGGGACAGGGGGCTATGAGCAGTTCTTC
18	.	TRBV5-8	.	TRBJ1-5	CASSPYVGGEGSNQPQHF	TGTGCCAGCAGCCCGTATGTAGGAGGGGAGGGGAGCAATCAGCCCCAGCATTTT
15	.	TRBV5-8	.	TRBJ1-1	CASSLLLQGRAEAFF	TGTGCCAGCAGCTTGCTATTGCAGGGAAGGGCTGAAGCTTTCTTT
17	TRBD1	TRBV5-4	.	TRBJ2-2	CASSLQNRGENTGELFF	TGTGCCAGCAGCTTACAGAACAGGGGCGAGAACACCGGGGAGCTGTTTTTT
13	.	TRBV6-1	.	TRBJ1-1	CASSEWANTEAFF	TGTGCCAGCAGTGAATGGGCGAACACTGAAGCTTTCTTT
16	TRBD1	TRBV5-6	.	TRBJ1-4	CASSYLSGTANEKLFF	TGTGCCAGCAGCTATCTTTCCGGGACAGCTAATGAAAAACTGTTTTTT
15	TRBD1	TRBV18	few	TRBJ1-6	CASSTGRQGASPLHF	TGTGCCAGCTCGACCGGTCGTCAGGGGGCTTCACCCCTCCACTTT
13	.	TRBV7-2	once	TRBJ1-5	CASSLGVYQPQHF	TGTGCCAGCAGCTTAGGCGTTTATCAGCCCCAGCATTTT
15	TRBD1	TRBV6-4	.	TRBJ2-2	CASRPGQGDTGELFF	TGTGCCAGCAGGCCGGGACAGGGGGACACCGGGGAGCTGTTTTTT
16	TRBD1	TRBV7-8	.	TRBJ2-3	CASSLSGTGMGDTQYF	TGTGCCAGCAGCTTATCCGGGACAGGGATGGGAGATACGCAGTATTTT
17	.	TRBV4-3	.	TRBJ2-7	CASSQGRGRGAPYEQYF	TGCGCCAGCAGCCAAGGTAGGGGGCGCGGGGCACCCTACGAGCAGTACTTC
14	.	TRBV14	.	TRBJ2-1	CASSQDIVHNEQFF	TGTGCCAGCAGCCAAGATATCGTTCACAATGAGCAGTTCTTC
17	.	TRBV19	.	TRBJ1-5	CASSIDTPPYSNQPQHF	TGTGCCAGTAGTATAGATACACCCCCTTATAGCAATCAGCCCCAGCATTTT
15	TRBD1	TRBV28	.	TRBJ1-2	CASTPGTGTGDGYTF	TGTGCCAGCACTCCGGGAACCGGGACAGGGGATGGCTACACCTTC
14	.	TRBV19	.	TRBJ1-5	CASSIQGGNQPQHF	TGTGCCAGTAGTATCCAAGGAGGCAATCAGCCCCAGCATTTT
15	TRBD2	TRBV5-1	.	TRBJ2-7	CASSLGLAGAYEQYF	TGCGCCAGCAGCTTGGGTTTAGCGGGGGCATACGAGCAGTACTTC
13	.	TRBV3-1/TRBV3-2	few	TRBJ2-7	CASSRTENYEQYF	TGTGCCAGCAGCCGGACAGAAAATTACGAGCAGTACTTC
13	.	TRBV19	.	TRBJ2-1	CASSWREYNEQFF	TGTGCCAGTAGTTGGAGGGAATACAATGAGCAGTTCTTC
12	TRBD1	TRBV5-1	.	TRBJ1-1	CASGTGAVAAFF	TGCGCCAGCGGGACAGGGGCGGTAGCAGCTTTCTTT
16	.	TRBV6-2/TRBV6-3	.	TRBJ2-7	CASSLAYVGGGREQYF	TGTGCCAGCAGTTTAGCTTATGTCGGGGGAGGCCGCGAGCAGTACTTC
16	.	TRBV28	few	TRBJ2-1	CASSTEGGLHYNEQFF	TGTGCCAGCAGTACAGAGGGGGGGTTACACTACAATGAGCAGTTCTTC
14	.	TRBV4-3	.	TRBJ2-1	CASSQDLRESRQFF	TGCGCCAGCAGCCAAGATCTTCGGGAGAGTAGGCAGTTCTTC
15	TRBD1	TRBV27	.	TRBJ2-5	CASSFLGQGRETQYF	TGTGCCAGCAGTTTCCTTGGACAGGGCCGGGAGACCCAGTACTTC
14	TRBD2	TRBV7-2	.	TRBJ2-5	CASSLGGGSETQYF	TGTGCCAGCAGCTTAGGGGGAGGGTCAGAGACCCAGTACTTC
14	.	TRBV5-1	few	TRBJ2-3	CASSFGLATDTQYF	TGCGCCAGCAGCTTTGGGCTAGCCACAGATACGCAGTATTTT